A single sample is the source of the 20 T cell receptor beta chains below, sequenced in a study of resident and recirculating memory T cells in vitiligo. Method: immunoSEQ multiplex PCR; TCRdb's copy keeps in-frame clones and lacks some. The sample shows 40,000 to 45,000 clones, 92% of them seen only once. The specimen sequenced was blood. The receptors derive from a male donor with vitiligo.

The V gene is TRBV13, the J gene TRBJ2-3; 10 bases map to TRBD1. This CDR3 spans 19 amino acids. Germline loops: CDR1 PRHDT, CDR2 FYEKMQ (reference sequence). V lost 5 bases to trimming and J lost 0 bases; unmatched junction nucleotides: 14. CDR3 region: CASSPGRRGQGVSTDTQYF. In nucleotides, the CDR3 is TGTGCCAGCAGCCCAGGCCGTAGAGGACAGGGGGTGAGCACAGATACGCAGTATTTT.

This clone came up once. The V gene is TRBV18, the J gene TRBJ2-3, with 8 bases that match TRBD2. The length of the CDR3 is 16 residues. CDR1 and CDR2 from the germline V gene are KGHSH and LQKENI. V was clipped by 8 bases and J by 0 bases; unmatched bases: 10. The CDR3 reads CASPPAGAASTDTQYF. As DNA, the CDR3 is TGTGCCAGCCCTCCAGCGGGGGCTGCTAGCACAGATACGCAGTATTTT.

In this sample, this clone turned up a few times. This chain uses TRBV5-8 with TRBJ1-2; 9 positions match TRBD1. The V and J ends lost 2 bases and 8 bases, in that order; junction bases with no gene match: 4. The CDR3 runs to 13 residues. Germline CDR1 is SGHTS and CDR2 is YDEGEE. In nucleotides, the CDR3 is TGTGCCAGCAGCTTCGGGACAGGGTTCGGCTACACCTTC. This sequence encodes CASSFGTGFGYTF.

This clone appeared a few times. V usage is TRBV6-6 and J usage is TRBJ2-7, with 8 bases aligning to TRBD1. CDR1 is MNHNY and CDR2 is SVGAGI in the germline V gene (reference sequence). The junction had 9 bases not matched to a gene; V was cut back by 7 bases and J by 7 bases. This CDR3 is 13 amino acids long. The CDR3 protein is CASTEDRVGEQYF. The CDR3 DNA reads as TGTGCCAGCACCGAGGACAGGGTCGGGGAGCAGTACTTC.

This sequence joins TRBV5-1 and TRBJ2-3; D may be TRBD2 (5 bases). Germline V gives CDR1 SGHRS, CDR2 YFSETQ. V lost 4 bases, J lost 1 base, and 19 bases lay in between. The CDR3 is 17 amino acids. The CDR3 protein is CASSERTVTGGTDTQYF. In DNA form, the CDR3 reads TGCGCCAGCAGCGAAAGGACTGTAACTGGGGGCACAGATACGCAGTATTTT.

The rearrangement links TRBV18 to TRBJ1-2, with D possibly matching TRBD1 (5 bases). This CDR3 comprises 15 residues. Between the trimmed V and J ends, which lost 2 bases and 3 bases, there was a span of 13 bases. Germline CDR1 reads KGHSH; CDR2 reads LQKENI. The CDR3 DNA reads as TGTGCCAGCTCACCAAGTCAGGGTAGCTACTATGGCTACACCTTC. Protein: CASSPSQGSYYGYTF.

This clone was found a few times. The chain combines TRBV9 with TRBJ1-2; 12 nucleotides line up with TRBD1. J was trimmed by 4 bases and V by 4 bases; bases with no gene match: 8. This CDR3 contains 16 residues. The V gene's germline CDR1 is SGDLS and CDR2 YYNGEE. This CDR3 reads CASSPRDRGLSYGYTF. The CDR3 DNA is TGTGCCAGCAGCCCCCGGGACAGGGGGCTTAGCTATGGCTACACCTTC.

The chain recombines TRBV11-2 with TRBJ2-1; TRBD1 aligns across 9 bases. Germline-derived CDR1 and CDR2 are SGHAT and FQNNGV. The CDR3 runs 14 residues. The V segment lost 6 bases and the J segment 7 bases; nucleotides outside the gene matches: 7. The CDR3 region has the DNA TGTGCCAGCAGATCCGGGACAGGGATGAATGAGCAGTTCTTC. Translating it yields CASRSGTGMNEQFF.

The V call is TRBV7-2, the J call TRBJ1-6; 7 positions match TRBD1. The junction had 5 bases not matched to a gene; V was cut back by 3 bases and J by 9 bases. Germline CDR1 is SGHTA and CDR2 is FQGNSA. The CDR3 sequence is 14 residues long. The CDR3 sequence: CASSFGTEGSPLHF. In nucleotides, the CDR3 is TGTGCCAGCAGCTTCGGGACAGAGGGTTCACCCCTCCACTTT.

The genes are TRBV7-7 and TRBJ2-7; D is perhaps TRBD2 (5 bases). Trimming pared 4 bases from V and 3 bases from J, leaving 13 bases between. The CDR3 sequence is 14 residues long. Germline lookup yields CDR1 SSHAT and CDR2 FNYEAQ (reference sequence). For the CDR3, the DNA is TGTGCCAGCAGCTCGAGAGGGATCTTCTACGAGCAGTACTTC. This translates into CASSSRGIFYEQYF.

The J gene is TRBJ2-3, the V gene TRBV11-2; 7 nucleotides agree with TRBD2. Germline V gene lookup returns CDR1 SGHAT and CDR2 FQNNGV. CDR3 size: 14 residues. J lost 1 base, V lost 5 bases, and 3 bases had no gene match. The CDR3 protein is CASSAGRGTDTQYF. In DNA form, the CDR3 reads TGTGCCAGCAGCGCGGGGAGGGGCACAGATACGCAGTATTTT.

The rearrangement uses TRBV27 and TRBJ2-1, with TRBD2 matching 7 bases. The CDR3 totals 13 residues. Trimming removed 4 bases from V and 7 bases from J; junction bases left unmatched: 4. Looked up from germline, CDR1 is MNHEY and CDR2 is SMNVEV (reference sequence). The CDR3 is CASSSGGGNEQFF. The DNA of the CDR3 is TGTGCCAGCAGTTCCGGGGGAGGGAATGAGCAGTTCTTC.

The J gene is TRBJ2-7, the V gene TRBV11-2; 8 bases line up with TRBD2. V gave up 0 bases and J gave up 1 base; unmatched junction bases: 5. Germline CDR1 is SGHAT and CDR2 is FQNNGV. The CDR3 extends over 16 amino acids. The CDR3 bases are TGTGCCAGCAGCTTAGATCCGGGGGGGAGATCCTACGAGCAGTACTTC. Residues: CASSLDPGGRSYEQYF.

This rearrangement joins TRBV19 to TRBJ2-7; D is perhaps TRBD1 (5 bases). The V and J ends lost 6 bases and 3 bases respectively, with 12 bases between them. CDR3 length equals 13 residues. Germline assignment: CDR1 LNHDA and CDR2 SQIVND (reference sequence). CDR3 sequence reads: CASSFPGNYEQYF. CDR3 sequence (DNA): TGTGCCAGTAGCTTCCCAGGGAACTACGAGCAGTACTTC.

This rearrangement joins TRBV7-8 to TRBJ2-7, with D unclear. Between the trimmed V and J ends, which lost 1 base and 0 bases, there was a span of 7 bases. This CDR3 region has 14 residues. The germline V gene encodes CDR1 SGHVS and CDR2 FQNEAQ. In nucleotides, the CDR3 is TGTGCCAGCAGCTTAGGGGCCTCCTCCTACGAGCAGTACTTC. The encoded protein is CASSLGASSYEQYF.

This chain connects TRBV7-2 to TRBJ2-4; D may be TRBD2 (5 bases). The V gene lost 5 bases and the J gene lost 6 bases, with 14 bases spanning the gap. CDR1 is SGHTA, CDR2 FQGNSA, per germline. The CDR3 consists of 14 residues. The CDR3 protein is CASSPGIVANIQYF. CDR3 bases: TGTGCCAGCAGCCCCGGGATCGTCGCAAACATTCAGTACTTC.

The rearrangement uses TRBV11-1 and TRBJ1-1; D ambiguous. The CDR3 totals 13 residues. Germline lookup yields CDR1 SGHAT and CDR2 FQDESV (reference sequence). Deletions cut 2 bases from V and 8 bases from J, with 12 bases between. The CDR3 loop is CASSLSRTAEAFF. The CDR3 coding sequence is TGTGCCAGCAGCTTAAGTCGCACTGCAGAAGCTTTCTTT.

The gene calls are TRBV2 and TRBJ2-2; the D gene is possibly TRBD1 (6 bases). Germline V gene data show CDR1 as SNHLY and CDR2 as FYNNEI. CDR3 length: 16 amino acids. V was trimmed by 6 bases and J by 3 bases, leaving 17 bases between them. The CDR3 protein is CASRRTEPFDTGELFF. CDR3 sequence (DNA): TGTGCCAGCAGGAGGACAGAGCCATTCGACACCGGGGAGCTGTTTTTT.

The chain has TRBV2 and TRBJ2-7; D remains ambiguous. Germline V lookup: CDR1 SNHLY, CDR2 FYNNEI. The V end lost 6 bases, the J end lost 1 base, and 7 bases lay between the germline ends. This CDR3 contains 12 residues. In DNA form, the CDR3 reads TGTGCCAGCAGGGCAGGATCCTACGAGCAGTACTTC. This translates into CASRAGSYEQYF.

The chain recombines TRBV5-1 with TRBJ1-1, with 8 bases identical to TRBD1. The CDR3 has 15 residues. Germline CDR1 is SGHRS and CDR2 is YFSETQ. The trim removed 4 bases at V and 3 bases at J, leaving 8 bases unmatched. The CDR3 is CASSGGTGGDTEAFF. The CDR3 coding sequence is TGCGCCAGCAGCGGAGGGACAGGCGGGGACACTGAAGCTTTCTTT.